This T cell receptor beta chain was sequenced during a study of T cell repertoires in cytomegalovirus infection. Study-level information: Public TCR beta signatures marked donors with CMV infection and the matching HLA.

The study, taken as a whole, reports: There were HLA-C-restricted CMV-specific TCR beta clonotypes dominating the ex vivo response. The cumulative frequency of public TCR beta families identified carriers of CMV plus the relevant HLA.

Comment on this clonotype: Its specificity is unknown. The junction differs from germline at one of its ends, possibly a read error.

Via MiXCR, TCRdb re-called the reads, giving one row per CDR3 protein. The sample lists hundreds of thousands of distinct CDR3 sequences, approximately 24% occurring once. The CDR3 has 12 amino acids. From germline, CDR1 is SEHNR and CDR2 FQNEAQ (reference sequence). This chain links TRBV7-9 with TRBJ2-4, with a possible D match to TRBD2 (5 bases). Sequencing was carried out using CD8+ T cells from PBMCs. The TCR was taken from a human donor in good health (CMV status not recorded). Some clones in this sample may be carry-over from other donors' samples. For the CDR3, the DNA is TGTGCCAGCAGCCAACCGGCCGTCGGACTTCTCTTC. It codes for CASSQPAVGLLF.